This is a list of T cell receptor beta chains from one sample in a study of response to subunit inactivated influenza vaccine. TCRdb re-called the RT-PCR reads through MiXCR, storing one row per CDR3 protein. Of about 160,000 distinct CDR3 sequences in the sample, 11% are singletons; the top ten hold over 10%. Sequenced material: non-naive T cells sorted from PBMCs, taken 45 days after vaccination. The receptors shown here come from a man aged 50 to 60 who received an inactivated influenza vaccine. The CDR3 runs from the conserved cysteine through the conserved F or W. A D gene is named only where the DNA matches it firmly. The listing skips clone size in some rows; elsewhere it reads once, few, many or a size class.

V gene: TRBV20-1
clone size: few
J gene: TRBJ1-5
D gene: TRBD1
CDR3 DNA: TGCAGTGCACAGGGACAGGATTTAGGTCAGCCCCAGCATTTT
CDR3 protein: CSAQGQDLGQPQHF

V gene: TRBV6-2/TRBV6-3
clone size: few
J gene: TRBJ2-3
D gene: TRBD2
CDR3 DNA: TGTGCCAGCAGCCGCGGGAGTTGGGATACGCAGTATTTT
CDR3 protein: CASSRGSWDTQYF

V gene: TRBV11-2
clone size: few
J gene: TRBJ2-2
D gene: -
CDR3 DNA: TGTGCCAGCAGCTTAGATCCTACTCACACCGGGGAGCTGTTTTTT
CDR3 protein: CASSLDPTHTGELFF

V gene: TRBV4-1
clone size: few
J gene: TRBJ1-5
D gene: -
CDR3 DNA: TGCGCCAGCAGCCCAGGGTTTTATAGCAATCAGCCCCAGCATTTT
CDR3 protein: CASSPGFYSNQPQHF

V gene: TRBV2
clone size: -
J gene: TRBJ1-5
D gene: -
CDR3 DNA: TGTGCCAGCAGTGTTGAGGTCAATCAGCCCCAGCATTTT
CDR3 protein: CASSVEVNQPQHF

V gene: TRBV6-1
clone size: many
J gene: TRBJ2-4
D gene: TRBD1
CDR3 DNA: TGTGCCAGCAGTGAAAGAGGGGACAGCGCCCTAGCCAAAAACATTCAGTACTTC
CDR3 protein: CASSERGDSALAKNIQYF

V gene: TRBV7-2
clone size: few
J gene: TRBJ1-6
D gene: -
CDR3 DNA: TGTGCCAGCAGCTACCGCCTGCCCTATTCACCCCTCCACTTT
CDR3 protein: CASSYRLPYSPLHF

V gene: TRBV4-3
clone size: few
J gene: TRBJ2-5
D gene: TRBD1
CDR3 DNA: TGCGCCAGCAGCCAGTGGGACAGGGGGCGGGAAAGAGAGACCCAGTACTTC
CDR3 protein: CASSQWDRGRERETQYF

V gene: TRBV20-1
clone size: few
J gene: TRBJ2-3
D gene: TRBD1
CDR3 DNA: TGCAGTGTCAGAAGGGGGCTCGATACGCAGTATTTT
CDR3 protein: CSVRRGLDTQYF

V gene: TRBV20-1
clone size: few
J gene: TRBJ1-6
D gene: -
CDR3 DNA: TGCAGTGCTACATGGGACGGTGGTGATTCACCCCTCCACTTT
CDR3 protein: CSATWDGGDSPLHF

V gene: TRBV7-9
clone size: -
J gene: TRBJ1-4
D gene: -
CDR3 DNA: TGTGCCAGCAGCTTACATGTGGAAAAACTGTTTTTT
CDR3 protein: CASSLHVEKLFF

V gene: TRBV6-2/TRBV6-3
clone size: -
J gene: TRBJ1-4
D gene: -
CDR3 DNA: TGTGCCAGCAGTCACCGGGACCATAAGGAAAAACTGTTTTTT
CDR3 protein: CASSHRDHKEKLFF

V gene: TRBV4-3
clone size: many
J gene: TRBJ1-3
D gene: -
CDR3 DNA: TGCGCCAGCAGCCGAGATACAAACTCTGGAAACACCATATATTTT
CDR3 protein: CASSRDTNSGNTIYF

V gene: TRBV28
clone size: many
J gene: TRBJ2-1
D gene: TRBD2
CDR3 DNA: TGTGCCAGCAGCCCCTGGCGCACTAGCGGGAGCTCCTACAATGAGCAGTTCTTC
CDR3 protein: CASSPWRTSGSSYNEQFF

V gene: TRBV5-4
clone size: -
J gene: TRBJ2-7
D gene: -
CDR3 DNA: TGTGCCAGCAGCTTGGATAGACTGCGAGAGCAGTACTTC
CDR3 protein: CASSLDRLREQYF

V gene: TRBV3-1
clone size: few
J gene: TRBJ1-4
D gene: -
CDR3 DNA: TGTGCCAGCAGCCGGGGGACGGACAATGAAAAACTGTTTTTT
CDR3 protein: CASSRGTDNEKLFF

V gene: TRBV29-1
clone size: -
J gene: TRBJ2-5
D gene: -
CDR3 DNA: TGCAGCGTTATGCAGGGGGAGACCCAGTACTTC
CDR3 protein: CSVMQGETQYF

V gene: TRBV15
clone size: many
J gene: TRBJ2-3
D gene: -
CDR3 DNA: TGTGCCACCAGCAGAGATCCGACGGCCACAGATACGCAGTATTTT
CDR3 protein: CATSRDPTATDTQYF

V gene: TRBV10-3
clone size: many
J gene: TRBJ2-5
D gene: TRBD1
CDR3 DNA: TGTGCCATCAGTGGACAGGGAGATGAGACCCAGTACTTC
CDR3 protein: CAISGQGDETQYF

V gene: TRBV6-2/TRBV6-3
clone size: -
J gene: TRBJ2-1
D gene: -
CDR3 DNA: TGTGCCACCAAGGGGGGATACCGGGGGGTTGAGCAGTTCTTC
CDR3 protein: CATKGGYRGVEQFF

V gene: TRBV5-1
clone size: many
J gene: TRBJ1-4
D gene: -
CDR3 DNA: TGCGCCAGCAGCCAAGGGGGGAAGGAAGAAAAACTGTTTTTT
CDR3 protein: CASSQGGKEEKLFF

V gene: TRBV7-9
clone size: few
J gene: TRBJ2-7
D gene: TRBD2
CDR3 DNA: TGTGCCAGCAGCCGCGGGGGAGAATCCTACGAGCAGTACTTC
CDR3 protein: CASSRGGESYEQYF

V gene: TRBV10-3
clone size: once
J gene: TRBJ2-7
D gene: TRBD2
CDR3 DNA: TGTGCCATCAGTTCCGGGACTAGCGGGGGGGCCCGCGAGCAGTACTTC
CDR3 protein: CAISSGTSGGAREQYF

V gene: TRBV20-1
clone size: few
J gene: TRBJ2-7
D gene: TRBD2
CDR3 DNA: TGCAGTGCTAGAGATTCGGGGGGGGCCTTGTACGAGCAGTACTTC
CDR3 protein: CSARDSGGALYEQYF

V gene: TRBV20-1
clone size: few
J gene: TRBJ1-2
D gene: -
CDR3 DNA: TGCAGTGCTAGTATAGGAAACTATGGCTACACCTTC
CDR3 protein: CSASIGNYGYTF

V gene: TRBV2
clone size: few
J gene: TRBJ1-2
D gene: -
CDR3 DNA: TGTGCCAGCAGAAACTCCTATGGCTACACCTTC
CDR3 protein: CASRNSYGYTF

V gene: TRBV7-9
clone size: -
J gene: TRBJ1-6
D gene: -
CDR3 DNA: TGTGCCAGCAGCTTACGGGCAGGCTCGGGTAATTCACCCCTCCACTTT
CDR3 protein: CASSLRAGSGNSPLHF

V gene: TRBV12-3/TRBV12-4
clone size: -
J gene: TRBJ2-7
D gene: TRBD1
CDR3 DNA: TGTGCCAGCAGTTCCGAGGGACAGTACTACGAGCAGTACTTC
CDR3 protein: CASSSEGQYYEQYF